This T cell receptor (beta chain) is from a study of cytomegalovirus exposure and HLA in healthy donors. Trimming pared 5 bases from V and 6 bases from J, leaving 18 bases between. The germline CDR1 and CDR2 sequences are PRHDT and FYEKMQ (reference sequence). This CDR3 is 15 amino acids long. Clones were read by immunoSEQ multiplex PCR, and TCRdb kept only the in-frame ones, dropping some. The profile covers about 100,000 clones, with about 85% appearing a single time and roughly 3% taken by the ten largest. This sequence originates from a woman under 30 in good health and CMV-seronegative. Sequences were obtained from PBMCs. V gene TRBV13 combines with J gene TRBJ2-3; D might be TRBD2 (6 bases). The CDR3, as DNA: TGTGCCAGCAGCCCCCAAGCGCGGGGAATGGATACGCAGTATTTT. Amino acid sequence: CASSPQARGMDTQYF.